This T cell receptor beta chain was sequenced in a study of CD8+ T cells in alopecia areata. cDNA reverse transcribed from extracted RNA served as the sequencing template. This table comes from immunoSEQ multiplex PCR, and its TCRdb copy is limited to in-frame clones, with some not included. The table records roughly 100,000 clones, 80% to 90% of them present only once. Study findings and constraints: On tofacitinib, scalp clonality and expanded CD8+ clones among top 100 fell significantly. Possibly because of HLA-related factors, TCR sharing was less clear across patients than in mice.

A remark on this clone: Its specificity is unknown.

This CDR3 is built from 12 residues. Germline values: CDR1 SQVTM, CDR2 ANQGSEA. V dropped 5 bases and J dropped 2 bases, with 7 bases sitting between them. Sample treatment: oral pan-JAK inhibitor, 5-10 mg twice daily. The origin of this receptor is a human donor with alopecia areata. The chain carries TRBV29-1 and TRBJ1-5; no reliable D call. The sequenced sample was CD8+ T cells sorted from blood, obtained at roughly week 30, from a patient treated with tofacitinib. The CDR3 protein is CSVLSGNQPQHF. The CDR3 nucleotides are TGCAGCGTTCTCAGCGGCAATCAGCCCCAGCATTTT.